The 15 T cell receptor beta chains given below trace back to one sample, sequenced in a study of beta chain features in type 1 diabetes. Study results and caveats: Moderate yet significant TCRB CDR3 shortening was seen in Type 1 diabetes patients in all four CD4+ subsets.

No antigen has been assigned to these receptors. Of the isolated RNA, all was reverse transcribed, and so the sequenced material was expressed TCRB transcripts. Profiling relied on immunoSEQ multiplex PCR, and the TCRdb table lists in-frame clones only, not all of them. The data contain around 600,000 clones, 12% of them singletons. Source material: naive CD4+ T cells from blood. The source of these receptors is a young man with type 1 diabetes.

The sample holds a few counts of this clone. V is TRBV29-1 and J is TRBJ1-1, with TRBD1 matching over 7 bases. Germline V gene data show CDR1 as SQVTM and CDR2 as ANQGSEA. The CDR3 is 14 residues long. The junction had 10 bases not matched to a gene; V was cut back by 6 bases and J by 3 bases. CDR3 region: CSVGDRDSYTEAFF. As DNA, the CDR3 is TGCAGCGTGGGAGACCGGGACAGTTACACTGAAGCTTTCTTT.

This clone was recorded a few times. In nucleotides, the CDR3 is TGTGCCATCAGTGCTGGGACAGGGTATACAGATACGCAGTATTTT. Protein: CAISAGTGYTDTQYF. The rearrangement joins TRBV10-3 to TRBJ2-3; 9 positions match TRBD1. V lost 4 bases to trimming and J lost 3 bases; unmatched junction nucleotides: 5. The CDR3 runs to 15 residues. Germline V gene lookup returns CDR1 ENHRY and CDR2 SYGVKD.

The gene calls are TRBV5-1 and TRBJ2-3; 7 bases map to TRBD1. CDR3 length equals 16 residues. The V gene end was trimmed by 0 bases and the J gene end by 1 base; junction bases not matched to a gene: 5. Germline-derived CDR1 and CDR2 are SGHRS and YFSETQ. The CDR3, as DNA: TGCGCCAGCAGCTTGGAAGGGGGCCGACGCACAGATACGCAGTATTTT. Its protein product is CASSLEGGRRTDTQYF.

Regarding this clone: The sample holds other DNA sequences that translate to the same CDR3. The V and J genes are TRBV5-1 and TRBJ2-7; D uncertain. CDR3 length: 13 amino acids. The germline V and J ends were trimmed by 4 bases and 1 base, with 9 bases remaining between them. Germline loops: CDR1 SGHRS, CDR2 YFSETQ. CDR3 protein: CASSPEGSYEQYF. In DNA form, the CDR3 reads TGCGCCAGCAGCCCCGAAGGGTCCTACGAGCAGTACTTC.

V usage is TRBV27 and J usage is TRBJ2-1; TRBD1 matches 9 bases. Germline CDR1 and CDR2: MNHEY and SMNVEV (reference sequence). V shed 3 bases, J shed 4 bases, and the junction held 13 bases outside the gene matches. CDR3 length: 18 residues. In nucleotides, the CDR3 is TGTGCCAGCAGTTTTCGACAGAACAGGGGGCTAGATTACAATGAGCAGTTCTTC. Amino acids: CASSFRQNRGLDYNEQFF.

A few counts support this clone. The chain is built from TRBV5-4 and TRBJ1-2; D remains ambiguous. The CDR3 is 13 amino acids. Trimming cost V 4 bases and J 4 bases, with 11 bases left between them. Germline CDR1 reads SGHNT; CDR2 reads YYREEE (reference sequence). CDR3 amino acids: CASSVASFYGYTF. DNA of the CDR3: TGTGCCAGCAGCGTGGCCTCCTTCTATGGCTACACCTTC.

CDR3 residues: CASSLTSGGTDTQYF. The CDR3 nucleotides are TGCGCCAGCAGCTTAACTAGCGGGGGTACAGATACGCAGTATTTT. The chain couples TRBV5-1 to TRBJ2-3, with TRBD2 identical over 11 bases. The junction had 2 bases not matched to a gene; V was cut back by 2 bases and J by 3 bases. The CDR3 consists of 15 residues. Germline CDR1 reads SGHRS; CDR2 reads YFSETQ.

The V and J genes are TRBV10-3 and TRBJ2-5; D possibly uses TRBD1 or TRBD2 (5 bases each). Germline CDR1 is ENHRY and CDR2 is SYGVKD. Trimming removed 6 bases from V and 5 bases from J, with 13 bases in between. This CDR3 comprises 13 residues. The CDR3 is CAISARDGETQYF. The CDR3 DNA is TGTGCCATCAGCGCCCGGGACGGGGAGACCCAGTACTTC.

This clone was seen a few times. The chain couples TRBV7-9 to TRBJ1-6; D gene uncertain. From germline, CDR1 is SEHNR and CDR2 FQNEAQ (reference sequence). This CDR3 has 15 amino acids. V was pared by 2 bases and J by 7 bases, with 12 bases between. CDR3 residues: CASSLNRGMNSPLHF. In DNA form, the CDR3 reads TGTGCCAGCAGCTTAAACCGTGGGATGAATTCACCCCTCCACTTT.

This clone was recorded a few times. V and J are TRBV29-1 and TRBJ2-5; perhaps TRBD1 as D (5 bases). Germline CDR1 SQVTM, CDR2 ANQGSEA. The V end was cut by 3 bases, the J end by 1 base, with 15 bases between. The CDR3 is made up of 15 amino acids. In nucleotides, the CDR3 is TGCAGCGTTGAGTCAGGGCTCGGAAGCCAAGAGACCCAGTACTTC. This encodes CSVESGLGSQETQYF. Full variable domain (rest looked up from reference TRBV29-1 and TRBJ2-5): SAVISQKPSRDICQRGTSLTIQCQVDSQVTMMFWYRQQPGQSLTLIATANQGSEATYESGFVIDKFPISRPNLTFSTLTVSNMSPEDSSIYLCSVESGLGSQETQYFGPGTRLLVL.

This clone was recorded a few times. The CDR3 here is CASSFHRGVETQYF. CDR3 in DNA: TGTGCCAGCAGTTTCCACCGGGGTGTGGAGACCCAGTACTTC. The genes are TRBV6-5 and TRBJ2-5, with D maybe TRBD2 (5 bases). Germline CDR1 is MNHEY and CDR2 is SVGAGI. This CDR3 region has 14 residues. The V end was cut by 4 bases, the J end by 5 bases, with 14 bases between.

As to this clone: Other DNA sequences in this sample translate to the same CDR3. The rearrangement links TRBV4-3 to TRBJ2-5, with D possibly matching TRBD1 (5 bases). Per germline, CDR1 LGHNA and CDR2 YSLEER. Trimming cost V 0 bases and J 3 bases, with 8 bases left between them. The length of the CDR3 is 14 residues. This chain's CDR3 is CASSQEGREETQYF. The CDR3 region has the DNA TGCGCCAGCAGCCAAGAGGGCAGGGAAGAGACCCAGTACTTC.

The chain has TRBV7-2 and TRBJ2-7; tentatively, D is TRBD1 (6 bases). Germline-derived CDR1 and CDR2 are SGHTA and FQGNSA. The V end was cut by 4 bases, the J end by 3 bases, with 16 bases between. The CDR3 runs 15 residues. The CDR3 reads CASSSQQGTFYEQYF. The CDR3 region has the DNA TGTGCCAGCAGCTCACAACAGGGAACTTTCTACGAGCAGTACTTC.

The rearrangement links TRBV10-3 to TRBJ2-1, with D maybe TRBD1 (5 bases). Per the germline V gene, CDR1 is ENHRY and CDR2 is SYGVKD. V dropped 8 bases and J dropped 0 bases, with 14 bases sitting between them. CDR3 size: 15 residues. The CDR3: CAISESGLSYNEQFF. CDR3 in DNA: TGTGCCATCTCAGAGTCAGGGCTCTCCTACAATGAGCAGTTCTTC.

The sample holds a few counts of this clone. The rearrangement links TRBV7-8 to TRBJ1-5; the D is unclear. Germline V lookup: CDR1 SGHVS, CDR2 FQNEAQ. Trimming shortened V by 2 bases and J by 3 bases, and 8 bases separated the two germline ends. The CDR3 contains 14 residues. CDR3 protein: CASSLMDINQPQHF. For the CDR3, the DNA is TGTGCCAGCAGCTTAATGGATATCAATCAGCCCCAGCATTTT.